A selection of T cell receptor beta chains follows, all from one sample in a study of neoadjuvant anti-PD-1 for oral cavity cancer. The table came from immunoSEQ multiplex PCR; TCRdb's copy has only in-frame clones and leaves some out. The repertoire has around 9,100 clones, around three fifths of them found once; the top ten carry 4.2%. The sequencing here drew on PBMCs, taken after nivolumab (anti-PD-1) treatment. All receptors derive from a person between 40 and 80 years old with oral cavity squamous cell carcinoma. Each CDR3 is given with its conserved first and last residue. Fields, in order: V gene, J gene, clone size, D gene, CDR3 DNA, CDR3 protein. The D gene is left open where the match is weak. The listing skips clone size in some rows; elsewhere it reads once, few, many or a size class.

V gene: TRBV11-2
J gene: TRBJ2-7
clone size: NA
D gene: NA
CDR3 DNA: TGTGCCAGCAGCCGTCGGACAAATAAAGAAAACGAGCAGTACTTC
CDR3 protein: CASSRRTNKENEQYF

V gene: TRBV28
J gene: TRBJ2-5
clone size: NA
D gene: TRBD1
CDR3 DNA: TGTGCCAGCAGTCCTGCTAGGGACAGGGGAAAGACCCAGTACTTC
CDR3 protein: CASSPARDRGKTQYF

V gene: TRBV5-1
J gene: TRBJ1-6
clone size: NA
D gene: NA
CDR3 DNA: TGCGCCAGCAGCTCGACAGCGGGAACAAATTCACCCCTCCACTTT
CDR3 protein: CASSSTAGTNSPLHF

V gene: TRBV2
J gene: TRBJ2-4
clone size: NA
D gene: NA
CDR3 DNA: TGTGCCAGCACATTGCAGGCCGGAGCCAAAAACATTCAGTACTTT
CDR3 protein: CASTLQAGAKNIQYF

V gene: TRBV19
J gene: TRBJ1-2
clone size: few
D gene: TRBD1
CDR3 DNA: TGTGCCAGTAGAGAAGTACAGGGGGCCAACTATGGCTACACCTTC
CDR3 protein: CASREVQGANYGYTF

V gene: TRBV14
J gene: TRBJ2-4
clone size: NA
D gene: TRBD2
CDR3 DNA: TGTGCCAGCAGCCAAGGGGACGGGAGGGCCAAAAACATTCAGTACTTC
CDR3 protein: CASSQGDGRAKNIQYF

V gene: TRBV29-1
J gene: TRBJ1-2
clone size: NA
D gene: NA
CDR3 DNA: TGCAGCGTTGAACTCACAGAAAATAACTATGGCTACACCTTC
CDR3 protein: CSVELTENNYGYTF

V gene: TRBV6-5
J gene: TRBJ2-2
clone size: NA
D gene: TRBD1
CDR3 DNA: TGTGCCAGCAGTTACTCGGACAGGACGAACACCGGGGAGCTGTTTTTT
CDR3 protein: CASSYSDRTNTGELFF

V gene: TRBV7-3
J gene: TRBJ2-1
clone size: NA
D gene: TRBD2
CDR3 DNA: TGTGCCAGCAGCCCAACCGCGGGAGGGTCGTGGGAGCAGTTCTTC
CDR3 protein: CASSPTAGGSWEQFF

V gene: TRBV28
J gene: TRBJ2-7
clone size: NA
D gene: NA
CDR3 DNA: TGTGCCAGCAAAGGTGGCGTAAGTAGGGAGCAGTACTTC
CDR3 protein: CASKGGVSREQYF

V gene: TRBV9
J gene: TRBJ2-7
clone size: NA
D gene: TRBD2
CDR3 DNA: TGTGCCAGCAGCGTAGGTCTAGCGGGAGGTTTTGGGGAGCAGTACTTC
CDR3 protein: CASSVGLAGGFGEQYF

V gene: TRBV4-1
J gene: TRBJ2-1
clone size: NA
D gene: TRBD2
CDR3 DNA: TGCGCCAGCAGCCAGCACCCAGCGGGAGACTACAATGAGCAGTTCTTC
CDR3 protein: CASSQHPAGDYNEQFF

V gene: TRBV6-1
J gene: TRBJ1-2
clone size: NA
D gene: TRBD1
CDR3 DNA: TGTGCCAGCAGCGCCTTGGGGACAGGATTCTCTGGCTACACCTTC
CDR3 protein: CASSALGTGFSGYTF

V gene: TRBV30
J gene: TRBJ2-5
clone size: NA
D gene: TRBD1
CDR3 DNA: TGTGCCTGGAGTGAATCTCTTAGTAGGGGGCCGGGGGAGACCCAGTACTTC
CDR3 protein: CAWSESLSRGPGETQYF

V gene: TRBV6-6
J gene: TRBJ1-5
clone size: NA
D gene: TRBD1
CDR3 DNA: TGTGCCAGCAGACGTGGACAGGGCCAGCCCCAGCATTTT
CDR3 protein: CASRRGQGQPQHF

V gene: TRBV11-3
J gene: TRBJ1-2
clone size: few
D gene: NA
CDR3 DNA: TGTGCCAGCAGCCGTCGCGGGGGCGAGGGCTACACCTTC
CDR3 protein: CASSRRGGEGYTF

V gene: TRBV29-1
J gene: TRBJ2-3
clone size: NA
D gene: NA
CDR3 DNA: TGCAGCGTTCTAGGCCTAGACCCGCTGGTAGATACGCAGTATTTT
CDR3 protein: CSVLGLDPLVDTQYF

V gene: TRBV9
J gene: TRBJ1-6
clone size: NA
D gene: NA
CDR3 DNA: TGTGCCAGCAGCGCGGGACTCTCAAATTCACCCCTCCACTTT
CDR3 protein: CASSAGLSNSPLHF

V gene: TRBV11-2
J gene: TRBJ2-6
clone size: NA
D gene: NA
CDR3 DNA: TGTGCCAGCAGCTTAGCTGGGGCCAACGTCCTGACTTTC
CDR3 protein: CASSLAGANVLTF

V gene: TRBV6-1
J gene: TRBJ2-2
clone size: NA
D gene: TRBD1
CDR3 DNA: TGTGCCAGCAGTGAAGCGCAGTTGGCAGGGGGAACCGGGGAGCTGTTTTTT
CDR3 protein: CASSEAQLAGGTGELFF

V gene: TRBV7-2
J gene: TRBJ2-3
clone size: NA
D gene: NA
CDR3 DNA: TGTGCCAGCAGCTCCGGGACTCCCGCAGATACGCAGTATTTT
CDR3 protein: CASSSGTPADTQYF

V gene: TRBV5-1
J gene: TRBJ2-7
clone size: NA
D gene: NA
CDR3 DNA: TGCGCCAGCAGCCTTCGGAGCTCCTACGAGCAGTACTTC
CDR3 protein: CASSLRSSYEQYF